These 17 T cell receptor beta chains originate from one sample sequenced in a study of T-cell reconstitution after alpha-beta-depleted transplantation in children. Preparation of the TCRbeta library used unique molecular identifiers. One entry per CDR3 protein results from TCRdb running MiXCR on the PCR reads. The table has 700,000 to 850,000 distinct CDR3 sequences, under 20% seen once. Sequencing used PBMCs, mostly from graft donor cells, obtained 360 days after TCRalphabeta/CD19-depleted stem cell transplant. The receptors here all came from a male patient aged 10 to 17 who had a stem cell transplant for acute lymphoblastic leukemia, so the T cells may come from the graft donor.

This clonotype was seen a handful of times. CDR3 DNA sequence: TGCGCCAGCAGCCCTTTGCCGGGACTAGCCCCCTACGAGCAGTACTTC. This sequence encodes CASSPLPGLAPYEQYF. The rearrangement links TRBV4-1 to TRBJ2-7; 9 nucleotides agree with TRBD2. CDR1 and CDR2 from the germline V gene are MGHRA and YSYEKL. This CDR3 is built from 16 residues. With V trimmed by 4 bases and J by 2 bases, 9 bases remained unmatched.

The sample holds a few counts of this clonotype. The V gene is TRBV24-1, the J gene TRBJ1-1, with TRBD1 as a possible D gene (5 bases). CDR1 and CDR2 from the germline V gene are KGHDR and SFDVKD. The V and J ends lost 1 base and 3 bases respectively, with 11 bases between them. The CDR3 covers 15 residues. CDR3 amino acids: CATSDLVRQHTEAFF. CDR3 nucleotides: TGTGCCACCAGTGATTTAGTCCGACAGCACACTGAAGCTTTCTTT.

This clonotype turned up a few times. V gene TRBV7-9 combines with J gene TRBJ2-1; D is possibly TRBD1 (5 bases). Trimming left V 11 bases short and J 4 bases short, with 12 bases between. Germline V gene sequence: CDR1 SEHNR, CDR2 FQNEAQ (reference sequence). This CDR3 has 12 amino acids. The CDR3 nucleotides are TGTGCCCACGGAAGGGGATACAATGAGCAGTTCTTC. Protein sequence: CAHGRGYNEQFF.

The table lists this clonotype with a few counts. J is TRBJ2-3 and V is TRBV11-2, with 9 bases that match TRBD1. V shed 6 bases and J 2 bases; nucleotides not matched to a gene: 9. Germline CDR1 SGHAT, CDR2 FQNNGV. The CDR3 runs 16 residues. The CDR3 here is CASSTRRTGATDTQYF. In DNA, the CDR3 is TGTGCCAGCAGTACGCGCAGGACAGGGGCCACAGATACGCAGTATTTT.

The CDR3 reads CASSPAGVNTDTQYF. In DNA form, the CDR3 reads TGTGCCAGCTCACCAGCCGGGGTAAACACAGATACGCAGTATTTT. The chain couples TRBV18 to TRBJ2-3, with D maybe TRBD2 (5 bases). The CDR3 runs 15 residues. Germline CDR1 and CDR2: KGHSH and LQKENI. V lost 2 bases and J 2 bases, leaving 11 bases between the germline ends.

The chain couples TRBV29-1 to TRBJ1-3, with no clear D. Trimming removed 3 bases at V and 2 bases at J, with 5 bases between. The CDR3 length is 12 residues. CDR1 and CDR2 (germline): SQVTM, ANQGSEA. This CDR3 is CSVELTGNTIYF. The CDR3 DNA sequence: TGCAGCGTTGAGCTGACTGGAAACACCATATATTTT.

At least ten counts were recorded for this clonotype. This chain joins TRBV29-1 and TRBJ1-1; the D gene is possibly TRBD1 (6 bases). The CDR3 is made up of 13 amino acids. Germline values: CDR1 SQVTM, CDR2 ANQGSEA. V lost 4 bases, J lost 0 bases, and 9 bases lay in between. As DNA, the CDR3 is TGCAGCGTTGGCGACAGGCTGAACACTGAAGCTTTCTTT. Encoded protein: CSVGDRLNTEAFF.

This clonotype was seen many times. The rearrangement joins TRBV29-1 to TRBJ1-1, with no clear D. V lost 8 bases, J lost 0 bases, and 13 bases lay in between. The CDR3 is made up of 13 amino acids. CDR1 and CDR2 from the germline V gene are SQVTM and ANQGSEA. This CDR3 is CSPQVGMNTEAFF. CDR3 bases: TGCAGCCCCCAGGTTGGGATGAACACTGAAGCTTTCTTT.

J is TRBJ2-7 and V is TRBV4-2; D is possibly TRBD1 (6 bases). The CDR3 contains 13 residues. The ends were cut back, 1 base at V and 9 bases at J, with 13 bases in the middle. The germline V gene has CDR1 LGHNA and CDR2 YNFKEQ. CDR3 sequence: CASSQVRQAPQYF. The CDR3 DNA reads as TGTGCCAGCAGCCAAGTCCGACAGGCGCCGCAGTACTTC.

In its sample, this clonotype was seen a few times. V is TRBV11-2 and J is TRBJ2-2, with 8 nucleotides matching TRBD2. Germline V lookup: CDR1 SGHAT, CDR2 FQNNGV. V lost 4 bases and J lost 7; bases outside the gene matches: 17. This CDR3 spans 18 amino acids. The DNA for the CDR3 is TGTGCCAGCAGCTGGCCGGAAGGGAGCGGGAGCCCTCGCGGGGAGCTGTTTTTT. Amino acid sequence: CASSWPEGSGSPRGELFF.

This clonotype appeared many times. The J gene is TRBJ1-5, the V gene TRBV18; D might be TRBD1 (6 bases). V lost 5 bases, J lost 7 bases, and 18 bases lay in between. The CDR3 is 15 residues long. Per the germline V gene, CDR1 is KGHSH and CDR2 is LQKENI. As DNA, the CDR3 is TGTGCCAGCTCAGATGCCCTCGACAGGAGGCAGCCCCAGCATTTT. Its protein is CASSDALDRRQPQHF.

This clonotype has ten or more counts. Mismatch with germline at one junction end may stem from a read error. The chain joins TRBV5-1 to TRBJ2-7; no reliable D call. The CDR3 contains 12 residues. CDR1 is SGHRS, CDR2 YFSETQ, per germline. For the CDR3, the DNA is TGTGCCAGCAGTTTTGGGCCCTACGAGCAGTACTTC. This translates into CASSFGPYEQYF.

The rearrangement uses TRBV10-2 and TRBJ2-6; D may be TRBD1 or TRBD2 (5 bases each). Trimming removed 8 bases at V and 0 bases at J, with 17 bases between. CDR3 length: 17 residues. The germline gives CDR1 WSHSY, CDR2 SAAADI. The CDR3 protein is CASLPGTAVSGANVLTF. CDR3 nucleotide sequence: TGCGCCAGCCTACCAGGGACCGCTGTCTCTGGGGCCAACGTCCTGACTTTC.

A few counts support this clonotype. The CDR3 loop is CASSLAPDRGDYGYTF. The DNA of the CDR3 is TGCGCCAGCAGCTTGGCCCCCGACAGGGGAGACTATGGCTACACCTTC. V is TRBV5-1 and J is TRBJ1-2, with 8 bases identical to TRBD1. The CDR3 is made up of 16 amino acids. The J segment lost 3 bases and the V segment lost 0 bases, leaving 7 bases of the junction unmatched. CDR1 and CDR2 (germline): SGHRS, YFSETQ.

The gene calls are TRBV21-1 and TRBJ2-5. TRBV21-1 is listed as a pseudogene. This CDR3 is built from 14 residues. CDR3 residues: CASSKNFGLETQYF. DNA for the CDR3: TGTGCCAGCAGCAAAAACTTCGGGTTGGAGACCCAGTACTTC.

The rearrangement links TRBV7-8 to TRBJ2-3; the D call may be TRBD1 or TRBD2 (5 bases each). Germline loops: CDR1 SGHVS, CDR2 FQNEAQ. Trimming removed 1 base from V and 2 bases from J, with 13 bases in between. This CDR3 comprises 16 residues. The CDR3 here is CASSLGRGGPTDTQYF. In DNA form, the CDR3 reads TGTGCCAGCAGCTTAGGACGGGGCGGACCCACAGATACGCAGTATTTT.

The rearrangement uses TRBV4-1 and TRBJ2-1; a weak D match, TRBD2 (6 bases). Germline-derived CDR1 and CDR2 are MGHRA and YSYEKL. CDR3 size: 16 residues. V was shortened by 0 bases and J by 7 bases, with 16 bases between the two germline ends. CDR3 coding DNA: TGCGCCAGCAGCCAAGATAGGAGGGAGTGGTGGAATGAGCAGTTCTTC. As protein: CASSQDRREWWNEQFF.